This TCR beta chain was profiled in a study of shared clonotypes between healthy human individuals. General study findings and limits: Blood was the only sampled material, and tissue repertoires likely differ. Sharing across four donors was seen in around 5% of naive CD4 clonotypes.

Details on this clone: Antigen specificity is unknown.

The investigators split CD4+ cells into a CD45RA+ naive subset and a CD45RA-negative memory subset. Trimming took 1 base from V and 4 from J, leaving 14 bases between them. The CDR3 is made up of 16 amino acids. Germline CDR1 is SGHDT and CDR2 is YYEEEE. Per the original data handling: As immunoSEQ supplied junction-only sequences (without quality scores), filtering differed. Assay used: immunoSEQ multiplex PCR; TCRdb lists only in-frame clones, some missing. The DNA gave D and trimming, while V, J and clone size come from that table. The sample lists 2.3 million or so clones; 93% were seen once. The chain links TRBV5-6 to TRBJ2-2, with D tentatively TRBD2 (5 bases). The clonotype originates from a man between 18 and 35 years old in good health. Some clones in this sample may be carry-over from other donors' samples. Sequencing was performed on naive CD4+ T cells from PBMCs. This sample's subset: CD45RA+ positively selected. The CDR3 reads CASSLIVREGTGELFF. DNA for the CDR3: TGTGCCAGCAGCTTGATTGTGAGGGAAGGCACCGGGGAGCTGTTTTTT.